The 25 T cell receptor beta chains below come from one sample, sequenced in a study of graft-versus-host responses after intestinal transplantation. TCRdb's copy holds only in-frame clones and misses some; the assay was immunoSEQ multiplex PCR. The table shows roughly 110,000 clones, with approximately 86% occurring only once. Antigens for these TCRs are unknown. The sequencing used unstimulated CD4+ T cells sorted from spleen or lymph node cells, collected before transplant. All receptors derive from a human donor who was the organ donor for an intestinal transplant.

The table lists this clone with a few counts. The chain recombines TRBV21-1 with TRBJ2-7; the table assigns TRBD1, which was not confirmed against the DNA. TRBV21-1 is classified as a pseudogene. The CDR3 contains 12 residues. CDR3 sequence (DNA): TGTGCCAGCAGCAAAGCCAGGGGCGAGCAGTACTTC. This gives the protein CASSKARGEQYF.

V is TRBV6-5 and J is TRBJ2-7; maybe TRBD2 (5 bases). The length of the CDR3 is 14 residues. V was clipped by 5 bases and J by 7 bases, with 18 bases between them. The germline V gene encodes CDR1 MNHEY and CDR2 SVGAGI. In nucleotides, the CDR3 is TGTGCCAGCAGTCGTACTAGAATCCTGGGGGAGCAGTACTTC. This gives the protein CASSRTRILGEQYF.

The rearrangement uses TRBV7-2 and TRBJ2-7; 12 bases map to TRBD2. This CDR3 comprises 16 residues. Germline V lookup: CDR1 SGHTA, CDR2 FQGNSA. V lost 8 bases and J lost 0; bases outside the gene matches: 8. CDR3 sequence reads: CASARLAGVSSYEQYF. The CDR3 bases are TGTGCCAGCGCAAGACTAGCGGGGGTTAGCTCCTACGAGCAGTACTTC. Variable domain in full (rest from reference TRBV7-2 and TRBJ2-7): GAGVSQSPSNKVTEKGKDVELRCDPISGHTALYWYRQSLGQGLEFLIYFQGNSAPDKSGLPSDRFSAERTGGSVSTLTIQRTQQEDSAVYLCASARLAGVSSYEQYFGPGTRLTVT.

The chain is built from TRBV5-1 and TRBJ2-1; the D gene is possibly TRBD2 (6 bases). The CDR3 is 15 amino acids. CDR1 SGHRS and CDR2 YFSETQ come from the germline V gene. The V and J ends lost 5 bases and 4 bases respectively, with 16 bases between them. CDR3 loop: CASSKETGLYNEQFF. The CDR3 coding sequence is TGCGCCAGCAGTAAAGAAACGGGACTTTACAATGAGCAGTTCTTC.

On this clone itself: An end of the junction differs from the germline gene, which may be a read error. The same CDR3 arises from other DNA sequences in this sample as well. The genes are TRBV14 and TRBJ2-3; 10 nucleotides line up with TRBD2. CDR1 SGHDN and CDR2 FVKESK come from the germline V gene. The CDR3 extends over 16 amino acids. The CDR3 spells CASSSRTSGSTDTQYF. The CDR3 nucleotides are TGTGCTAGCAGCTCACGGACTAGCGGTAGCACAGATACGCAGTATTTT. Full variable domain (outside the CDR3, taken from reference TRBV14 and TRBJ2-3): EAGVTQFPSHSVIEKGQTVTLRCDPISGHDNLYWYRRVMGKEIKFLLHFVKESKQDESGMPNNRFLAERTGGTYSTLKVQPAELEDSGVYFCASSSRTSGSTDTQYFGPGTRLTVL.

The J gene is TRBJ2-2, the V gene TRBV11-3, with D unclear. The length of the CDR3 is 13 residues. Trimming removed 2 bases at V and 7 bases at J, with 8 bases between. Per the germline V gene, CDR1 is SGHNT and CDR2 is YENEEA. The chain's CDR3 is CASSLMFNGELFF. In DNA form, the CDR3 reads TGTGCCAGCAGCTTAATGTTCAACGGGGAGCTGTTTTTT.

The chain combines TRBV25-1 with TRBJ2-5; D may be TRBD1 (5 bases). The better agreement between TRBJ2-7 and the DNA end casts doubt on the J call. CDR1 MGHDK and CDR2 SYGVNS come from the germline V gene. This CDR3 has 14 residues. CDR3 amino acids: CASSEYARAYEQYF. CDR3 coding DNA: TGTGCCAGCAGTGAATACGCCAGGGCCTACGAGCAGTACTTC.

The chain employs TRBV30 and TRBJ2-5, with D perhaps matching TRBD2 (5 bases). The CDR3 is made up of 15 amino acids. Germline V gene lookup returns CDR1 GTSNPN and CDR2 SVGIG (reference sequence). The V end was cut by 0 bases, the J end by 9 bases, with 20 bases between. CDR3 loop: CAWSVGLGGGKAQYF. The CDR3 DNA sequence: TGTGCCTGGAGTGTAGGGCTCGGAGGTGGCAAAGCCCAGTACTTC.

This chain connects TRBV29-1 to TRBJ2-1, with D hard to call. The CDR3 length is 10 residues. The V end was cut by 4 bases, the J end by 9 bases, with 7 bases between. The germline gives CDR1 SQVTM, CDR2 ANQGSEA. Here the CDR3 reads CSVGAGEQFF. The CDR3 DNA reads TGCAGCGTTGGGGCAGGTGAGCAGTTCTTC.

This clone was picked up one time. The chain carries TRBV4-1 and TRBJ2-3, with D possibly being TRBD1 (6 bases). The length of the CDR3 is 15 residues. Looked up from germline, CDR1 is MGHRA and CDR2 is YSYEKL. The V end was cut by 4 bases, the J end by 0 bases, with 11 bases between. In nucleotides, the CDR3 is TGCGCCAGCAGCCGGGACACCCTCAGCACAGATACGCAGTATTTT. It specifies CASSRDTLSTDTQYF.

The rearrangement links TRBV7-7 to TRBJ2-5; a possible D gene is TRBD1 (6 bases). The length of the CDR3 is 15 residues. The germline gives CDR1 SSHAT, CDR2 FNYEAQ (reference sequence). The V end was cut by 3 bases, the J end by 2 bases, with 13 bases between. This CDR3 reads CASSLLTGFQETQYF. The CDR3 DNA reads TGTGCCAGCAGCTTGCTTACAGGGTTTCAAGAGACCCAGTACTTC.

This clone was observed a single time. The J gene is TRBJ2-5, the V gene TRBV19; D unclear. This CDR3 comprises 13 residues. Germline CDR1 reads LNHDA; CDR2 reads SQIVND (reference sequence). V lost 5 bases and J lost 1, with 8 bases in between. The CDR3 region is CASSSSSQETQYF. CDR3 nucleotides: TGTGCCAGTAGTTCTAGTTCCCAAGAGACCCAGTACTTC.

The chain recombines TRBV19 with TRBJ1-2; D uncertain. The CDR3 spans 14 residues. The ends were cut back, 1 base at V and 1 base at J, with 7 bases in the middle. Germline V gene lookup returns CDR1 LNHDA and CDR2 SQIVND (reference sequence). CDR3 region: CASSIVGSNYGYTF. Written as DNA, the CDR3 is TGTGCCAGTAGTATAGTGGGCAGTAACTATGGCTACACCTTC.

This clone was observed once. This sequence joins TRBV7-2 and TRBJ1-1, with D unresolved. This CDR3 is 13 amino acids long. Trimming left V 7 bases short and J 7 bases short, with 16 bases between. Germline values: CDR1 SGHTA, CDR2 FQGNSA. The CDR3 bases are TGTGCCAGCACCCAATTCTACTCGAATGAAGCTTTCTTT. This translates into CASTQFYSNEAFF. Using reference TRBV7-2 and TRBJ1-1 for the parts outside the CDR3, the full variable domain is GAGVSQSPSNKVTEKGKDVELRCDPISGHTALYWYRQSLGQGLEFLIYFQGNSAPDKSGLPSDRFSAERTGGSVSTLTIQRTQQEDSAVYLCASTQFYSNEAFFGQGTRLTVV.

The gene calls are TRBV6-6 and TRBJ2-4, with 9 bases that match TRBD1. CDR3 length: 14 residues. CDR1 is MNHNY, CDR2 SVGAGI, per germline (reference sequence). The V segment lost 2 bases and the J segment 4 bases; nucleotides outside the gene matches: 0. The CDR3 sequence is CASSYGTGKNIQYF. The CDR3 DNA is TGTGCCAGCAGTTACGGGACAGGGAAAAACATTCAGTACTTC.

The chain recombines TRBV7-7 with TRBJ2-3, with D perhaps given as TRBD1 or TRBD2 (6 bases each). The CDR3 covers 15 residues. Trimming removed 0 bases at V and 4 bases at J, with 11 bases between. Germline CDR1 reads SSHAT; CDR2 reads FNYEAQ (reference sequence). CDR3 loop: CASSLAGGVADTQYF. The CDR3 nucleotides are TGTGCCAGCAGCTTAGCGGGGGGCGTTGCAGATACGCAGTATTTT.

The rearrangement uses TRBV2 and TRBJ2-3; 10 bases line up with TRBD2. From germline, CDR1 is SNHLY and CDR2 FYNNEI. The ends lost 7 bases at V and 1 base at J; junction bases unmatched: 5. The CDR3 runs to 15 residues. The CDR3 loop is CASIRTSGGTDTQYF. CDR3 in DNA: TGTGCCAGCATCCGGACTAGCGGAGGCACAGATACGCAGTATTTT.

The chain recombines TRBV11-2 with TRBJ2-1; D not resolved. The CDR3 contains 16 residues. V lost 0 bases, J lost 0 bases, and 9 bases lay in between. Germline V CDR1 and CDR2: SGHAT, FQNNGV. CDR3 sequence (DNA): TGTGCCAGCAGCTTAGATCTCATAAGCTCCTACAATGAGCAGTTCTTC. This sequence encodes CASSLDLISSYNEQFF.

The CDR3 bases are TGTGCCAGCAGTGAACAGGGGGAACAGACCCAGTACTTC. It encodes CASSEQGEQTQYF. The rearrangement uses TRBV6-1 and TRBJ2-5, with 7 positions matching TRBD1. Trimming removed 2 bases from V and 6 bases from J; junction bases left unmatched: 3. The germline CDR1 and CDR2 sequences are MNHNS and SASEGT. This CDR3 has 13 residues.

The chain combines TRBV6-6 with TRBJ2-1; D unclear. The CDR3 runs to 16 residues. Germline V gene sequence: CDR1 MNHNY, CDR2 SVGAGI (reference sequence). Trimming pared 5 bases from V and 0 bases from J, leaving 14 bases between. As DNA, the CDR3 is TGTGCCAGCAGTCCCGAATACCGAAGCTCCTACAATGAGCAGTTCTTC. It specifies CASSPEYRSSYNEQFF.

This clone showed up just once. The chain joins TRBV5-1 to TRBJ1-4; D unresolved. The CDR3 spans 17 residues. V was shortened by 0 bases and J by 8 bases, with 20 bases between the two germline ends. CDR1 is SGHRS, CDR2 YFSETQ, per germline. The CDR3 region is CASSLEGWSGKEEKLFF. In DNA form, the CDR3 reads TGCGCCAGCAGCTTGGAAGGATGGAGTGGGAAAGAAGAAAAACTGTTTTTT.

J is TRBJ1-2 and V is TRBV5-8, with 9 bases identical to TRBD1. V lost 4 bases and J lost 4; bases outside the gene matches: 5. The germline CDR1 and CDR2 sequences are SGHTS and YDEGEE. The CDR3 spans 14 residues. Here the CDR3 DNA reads TGTGCCAGCAGCCCTGGACAGGGGCCCTATGGCTACACCTTC. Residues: CASSPGQGPYGYTF.

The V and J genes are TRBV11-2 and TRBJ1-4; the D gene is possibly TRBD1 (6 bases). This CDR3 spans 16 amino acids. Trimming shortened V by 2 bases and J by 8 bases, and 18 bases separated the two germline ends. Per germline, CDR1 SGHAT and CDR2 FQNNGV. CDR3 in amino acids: CASSLSQGASGEKLFF. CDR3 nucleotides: TGTGCCAGCAGCTTATCACAGGGAGCAAGCGGAGAAAAACTGTTTTTT.

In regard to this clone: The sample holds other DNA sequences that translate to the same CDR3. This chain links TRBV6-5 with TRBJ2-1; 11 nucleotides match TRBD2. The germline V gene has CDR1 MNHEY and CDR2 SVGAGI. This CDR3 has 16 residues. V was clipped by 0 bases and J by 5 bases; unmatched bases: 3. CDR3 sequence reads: CASSYSILAGDNEQFF. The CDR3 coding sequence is TGTGCCAGCAGTTACTCGATACTAGCGGGAGACAATGAGCAGTTCTTC.

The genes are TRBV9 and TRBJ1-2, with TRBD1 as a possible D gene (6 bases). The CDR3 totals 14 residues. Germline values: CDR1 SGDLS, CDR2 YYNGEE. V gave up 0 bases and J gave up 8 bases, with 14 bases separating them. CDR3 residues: CASSVGGAGTGYTF. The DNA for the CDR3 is TGTGCCAGCAGCGTAGGGGGGGCCGGCACCGGCTACACCTTC.